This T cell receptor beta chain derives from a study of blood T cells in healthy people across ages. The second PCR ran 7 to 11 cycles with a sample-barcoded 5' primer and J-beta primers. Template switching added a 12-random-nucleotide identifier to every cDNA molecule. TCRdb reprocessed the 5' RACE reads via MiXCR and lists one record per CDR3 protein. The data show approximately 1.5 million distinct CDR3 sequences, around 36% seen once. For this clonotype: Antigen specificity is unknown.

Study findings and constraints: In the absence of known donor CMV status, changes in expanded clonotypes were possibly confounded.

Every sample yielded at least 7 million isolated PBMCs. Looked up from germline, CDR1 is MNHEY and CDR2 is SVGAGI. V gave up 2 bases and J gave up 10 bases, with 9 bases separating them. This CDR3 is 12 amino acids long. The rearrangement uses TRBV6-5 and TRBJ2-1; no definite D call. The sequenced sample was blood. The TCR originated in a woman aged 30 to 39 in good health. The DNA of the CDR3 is TGTGCCAGCAGTTACGTCGCCGGCGAGCAGTTCTTC. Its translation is CASSYVAGEQFF.